The 23 T cell receptor beta chains below come from one sample, sequenced in a study of response to subunit inactivated influenza vaccine. TCRdb ran MiXCR on the RT-PCR reads and lists one entry per CDR3 protein. The sample includes hundreds of thousands of distinct CDR3 sequences, about 25% of them seen just once. The source was CD4+ T cells sorted from PBMCs, collected 5 days after vaccination. All receptors come from a man aged 50 to 59 who received an inactivated influenza vaccine.

The table lists this clonotype with a few counts. This chain connects TRBV25-1 to TRBJ2-5, with D possibly being TRBD2 (5 bases). There are 13 residues in the CDR3. Germline V gene data show CDR1 as MGHDK and CDR2 as SYGVNS. The germline V and J ends were trimmed by 3 bases and 7 bases, with 12 bases remaining between them. CDR3 protein: CASSDLFEGTQYF. Written as DNA, the CDR3 is TGTGCCAGCAGTGACTTGTTTGAGGGGACCCAGTACTTC.

The chain uses TRBV4-3 and TRBJ1-3; D unclear. Germline CDR1 and CDR2: LGHNA and YSLEER. The CDR3 consists of 13 residues. Between the trimmed V and J ends, which lost 1 base and 4 bases, there was a span of 5 bases. The DNA for the CDR3 is TGCGCCAGCAGCCAAGCAGCCGGAAACACCATATATTTT. Protein sequence: CASSQAAGNTIYF.

The CDR3 loop is CATRQGGTEAFF. The CDR3 DNA reads TGTGCCACACGACAGGGTGGCACTGAAGCTTTCTTT. The chain recombines TRBV28 with TRBJ1-1; 7 bases agree with TRBD1. The CDR3 contains 12 residues. V was clipped by 10 bases and J by 4 bases; unmatched bases: 6. From germline, CDR1 is MDHEN and CDR2 SYDVKM.

J is TRBJ1-1 and V is TRBV6-5; D may be TRBD1 (6 bases). V lost 0 bases, J lost 3 bases, and 14 bases lay in between. This CDR3 region has 16 residues. Germline values: CDR1 MNHEY, CDR2 SVGAGI. The CDR3 protein is CASSYSRVGGYTEAFF. The CDR3 DNA reads TGTGCCAGCAGTTACTCGCGGGTAGGGGGGTACACTGAAGCTTTCTTT.

A word on this clonotype: Being one base from a much bigger clone, this may be a read error. The chain employs TRBV11-2 and TRBJ2-1, with D hard to call. V lost 5 bases and J 3 bases, leaving 5 bases between the germline ends. Looked up from germline, CDR1 is SGHAT and CDR2 is FQNNGV. The CDR3 loop spans 12 amino acids. The CDR3 protein is CASSHDYNEQFF. CDR3 in DNA: TGTGCCAGCAGCCACGACTACAATGAGCAGTTCTTC.

The V gene is TRBV9, the J gene TRBJ2-5; D is unresolved. The length of the CDR3 is 14 residues. The germline gives CDR1 SGDLS, CDR2 YYNGEE. The V gene lost 3 bases and the J gene lost 2 bases, with 11 bases spanning the gap. The CDR3 coding sequence is TGTGCCAGCAGCGCTTCCCGGGCGCAAGAGACCCAGTACTTC. Translated: CASSASRAQETQYF.

In this sample, this clonotype turned up many times. V gene TRBV7-6 combines with J gene TRBJ2-2; 7 positions agree with TRBD2. After removal of 2 bases from V and 1 base from J, the junction contained 7 bases not matched to a gene. Germline assignment: CDR1 SGHVS and CDR2 FNYEAQ. This CDR3 is 17 amino acids long. This chain's CDR3 is CASSLLGTNENTGELFF. The CDR3 nucleotides are TGTGCCAGCAGCTTACTGGGGACTAACGAGAACACCGGGGAGCTGTTTTTT.

In this sample, this clonotype turned up a few times. This rearrangement joins TRBV20-1 to TRBJ2-5; 10 bases match TRBD2. Germline CDR1 and CDR2: DFQATT and SNEGSKA (reference sequence). The CDR3 consists of 15 residues. The J segment lost 1 base and the V segment lost 0 bases, leaving 2 bases of the junction unmatched. The CDR3 region has the DNA TGCAGTGCTAGAGATAGCGGGGGGTCCCAAGAGACCCAGTACTTC. It specifies CSARDSGGSQETQYF.

The V gene is TRBV20-1, the J gene TRBJ2-3; TRBD1 agrees at 10 bases. CDR3 length: 12 residues. After removal of 3 bases from V and 8 bases from J, the junction contained 2 bases not matched to a gene. Germline V gives CDR1 DFQATT, CDR2 SNEGSKA (reference sequence). The CDR3 region has the DNA TGCAGTGCTAGGACAGGGGGCGGTACGCAGTATTTT. Translating gives CSARTGGGTQYF.

The chain has TRBV11-2 and TRBJ2-2; D call uncertain. The CDR3 sequence is 17 residues long. From germline, CDR1 is SGHAT and CDR2 FQNNGV. The ends were cut back, 2 bases at V and 3 bases at J, with 16 bases in the middle. This CDR3 reads CASSLNPVAADTGELFF. CDR3 coding DNA: TGTGCCAGCAGCTTAAACCCAGTGGCGGCAGACACCGGGGAGCTGTTTTTT.

This clonotype appeared a single time. The genes are TRBV27 and TRBJ2-1; D is possibly TRBD1 or TRBD2 (6 bases each). The germline V gene encodes CDR1 MNHEY and CDR2 SMNVEV (reference sequence). V gave up 6 bases and J gave up 1 base, with 19 bases separating them. The CDR3 runs to 17 residues. The CDR3 DNA reads as TGTGCCAGCAGGCTCTCGGGGGCCGTTCGATCCTACAATGAGCAGTTCTTC. Protein: CASRLSGAVRSYNEQFF.

There are a few counts of this clonotype. The chain employs TRBV9 and TRBJ2-7; no definite D call. Per the germline V gene, CDR1 is SGDLS and CDR2 is YYNGEE. Trimming removed 3 bases from V and 3 bases from J, with 10 bases in between. The length of the CDR3 is 13 residues. CDR3 protein: CASSGAFGYEQYF. The CDR3 DNA sequence: TGTGCCAGCAGCGGGGCATTTGGCTACGAGCAGTACTTC.

V and J are TRBV15 and TRBJ2-3; 10 bases are shared with TRBD1. With 7 bases clipped from V and 10 bases from J, the junction kept 14 bases outside the gene matches. This CDR3 contains 15 residues. Germline lookup yields CDR1 LNHNV and CDR2 YYDKDF (reference sequence). The CDR3 DNA follows: TGTGCCACCAAGTTGGGGACAGGGGATTTTTACGCGCAGTATTTT. It is translated as CATKLGTGDFYAQYF.

This chain uses TRBV20-1 with TRBJ1-1, with 7 bases that match TRBD1. J gave up 2 bases and V 6 bases, and 9 bases lay outside the gene matches. The CDR3 sequence is 14 residues long. Germline-derived CDR1 and CDR2 are DFQATT and SNEGSKA (reference sequence). CDR3 residues: CSALSGQSNTEAFF. The DNA of the CDR3 is TGCAGTGCGCTCTCGGGACAGTCCAACACTGAAGCTTTCTTT.

This chain joins TRBV7-6 and TRBJ1-4, with TRBD1 matching 8 bases. This CDR3 has 15 residues. Losses at the gene ends were 5 bases for V and 6 bases for J; bases not matched to a gene: 8. Germline lookup yields CDR1 SGHVS and CDR2 FNYEAQ. CDR3 sequence: CASSKTGVGDEKLFF. The DNA for the CDR3 is TGTGCCAGCAGCAAGACAGGGGTGGGCGATGAAAAACTGTTTTTT.

The CDR3 coding sequence is TGTGCCAGCAGCTTAGGCCGTCGGCACAGGGAAGAGACCCAGTACTTC. The encoded protein is CASSLGRRHREETQYF. The rearrangement links TRBV13 to TRBJ2-5; D perhaps matches TRBD1 (6 bases). V shed 0 bases and J shed 3 bases, with 14 bases lying between them. The germline V gene encodes CDR1 PRHDT and CDR2 FYEKMQ (reference sequence). The CDR3 has 16 amino acids.

The rearrangement links TRBV10-3 to TRBJ2-3; D not resolved. This CDR3 is built from 13 residues. Per germline, CDR1 ENHRY and CDR2 SYGVKD. The V and J ends lost 2 bases and 2 bases respectively, with 5 bases between them. The chain's CDR3 is CAISEQVTDTQYF. The CDR3 coding sequence is TGTGCCATCAGTGAGCAGGTCACAGATACGCAGTATTTT.

This clonotype showed up just a few times. The CDR3 loop is CASGADTQYF. The CDR3 DNA reads TGTGCCAGCGGGGCAGATACGCAGTATTTT. J is TRBJ2-3 and V is TRBV6-6, with D hard to call. With 8 bases removed from V and 4 bases from J, the gap between germline ends came to 4 bases. Germline V gene data show CDR1 as MNHNY and CDR2 as SVGAGI (reference sequence). This CDR3 contains 10 residues.

This clonotype was found a few times. The chain links TRBV6-2 or TRBV6-3 to TRBJ2-7; 12 bases align to TRBD2. This CDR3 comprises 20 residues. Germline CDR1 is MNHEY and CDR2 is SVGEGT. V lost 0 bases to trimming and J lost 0 bases; unmatched junction nucleotides: 12. CDR3 bases: TGTGCCAGCAGTTACTCGACTGTTGGACTAGCGGGAACTTACTCCTACGAGCAGTACTTC. It codes for CASSYSTVGLAGTYSYEQYF.

This clonotype was seen a few times. The rearrangement joins TRBV18 to TRBJ2-7; TRBD2 matches 9 bases. Losses at the gene ends were 0 bases for V and 2 bases for J; bases not matched to a gene: 8. The CDR3 is made up of 17 amino acids. Germline V gene data show CDR1 as KGHSH and CDR2 as LQKENI. The DNA of the CDR3 is TGTGCCAGCTCACCACCACCCTATCGCGGGGGGGCCTACGAGCAGTACTTC. Amino acid sequence: CASSPPPYRGGAYEQYF.

This clonotype has just a few counts. This chain connects TRBV12-3 or TRBV12-4 to TRBJ1-4; D gene uncertain. V lost 3 bases, J lost 2 bases, and 7 bases lay in between. The CDR3 length is 14 residues. The CDR3 loop is CASSFWGTNEKLFF. In nucleotides, the CDR3 is TGTGCCAGCAGTTTTTGGGGTACTAATGAAAAACTGTTTTTT.

This clonotype was counted between two and nine times. This chain connects TRBV4-3 to TRBJ2-7, with D possibly being TRBD2 (6 bases). CDR1 LGHNA and CDR2 YSLEER come from the germline V gene. V gave up 4 bases and J gave up 4 bases, with 11 bases separating them. CDR3 size: 13 residues. The CDR3 region is CASSRSGTYEQYF. The CDR3 region has the DNA TGCGCCAGCAGCCGTTCCGGGACTTACGAGCAGTACTTC.

This clonotype was counted only a few times. The rearrangement links TRBV12-3 or TRBV12-4 to TRBJ1-3; 9 bases are a match to TRBD1. V lost 5 bases, J lost 2 bases, and 7 bases stayed unmatched. The CDR3 runs 16 residues. CDR3 region: CASSGIRDRAGNTIYF. For the CDR3, the DNA is TGTGCCAGCAGTGGAATCCGGGACAGGGCTGGAAACACCATATATTTT.